This TCR beta chain derives from a study of liver allograft versus peripheral blood T cells. Overall study: Within transplanted livers, the T cell receptor repertoires were examined and compared against the repertoires present in the peripheral blood of liver transplant recipients.

MiXCR was run by TCRdb on the reads, yielding one entry per CDR3 protein. The sample lists 7,000 to 10,000 distinct CDR3 sequences; roughly 20% were seen once. Study-wide findings and caveats: Intragraft T cell receptor repertoires of liver allografts were reported to differ from peripheral blood repertoires.

In its sample, this clonotype was seen many times. Antigen specificity is unknown. The clonotype originates from a human patient who had a liver transplant. Some T cells could come from the graft donor.

CDR3 loop: CATEPGKCYEQYF. The CDR3 DNA follows: TGTGCCACGGAGCCCGGGAAGTGCTACGAGCAGTACTTC. The V and J genes are TRBV24-1 and TRBJ2-7; a weak D match, TRBD2 (5 bases). The ends were cut back, 10 bases at V and 3 bases at J, with 15 bases in the middle. The CDR3 totals 13 residues. Germline V lookup: CDR1 KGHDR, CDR2 SFDVKD.